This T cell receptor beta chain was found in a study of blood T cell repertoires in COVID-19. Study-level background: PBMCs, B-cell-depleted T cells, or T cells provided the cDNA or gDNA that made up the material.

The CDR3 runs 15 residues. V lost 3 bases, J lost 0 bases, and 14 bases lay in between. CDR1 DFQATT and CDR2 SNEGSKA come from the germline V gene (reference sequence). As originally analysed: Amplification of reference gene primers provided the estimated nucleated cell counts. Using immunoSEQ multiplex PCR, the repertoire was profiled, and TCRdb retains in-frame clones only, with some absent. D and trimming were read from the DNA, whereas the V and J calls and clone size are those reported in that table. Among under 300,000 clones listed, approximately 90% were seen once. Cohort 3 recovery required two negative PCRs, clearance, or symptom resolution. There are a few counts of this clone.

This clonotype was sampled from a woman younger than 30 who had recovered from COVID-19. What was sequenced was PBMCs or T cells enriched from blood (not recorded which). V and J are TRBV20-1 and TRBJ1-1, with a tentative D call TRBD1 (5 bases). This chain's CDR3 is CSASSGLELNTEAFF. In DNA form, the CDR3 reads TGCAGTGCTAGTTCGGGACTCGAACTGAACACTGAAGCTTTCTTT.